These 17 T cell receptor beta chains came from one sample sequenced in a study of cytomegalovirus exposure and HLA in healthy donors. PCR primers comprised 60 Vbeta and 13 Jbeta primers. The protocol was immunoSEQ multiplex PCR, while the TCRdb copy is restricted to in-frame clones and leaves out a portion. The repertoire has under 120,000 clones, about 70% of them found once; the top ten carry over 2.5%. Material for sequencing was PBMCs. The receptors stem from a man in his fifties in good health and CMV-seropositive.

Only a few counts were recorded for this clone. J is TRBJ1-1 and V is TRBV7-6; 8 nucleotides agree with TRBD1. J lost 5 bases, V lost 3 bases, and 5 bases had no gene match. The germline gives CDR1 SGHVS, CDR2 FNYEAQ. This CDR3 has 14 residues. CDR3 nucleotides: TGTGCCAGCAGCTTCGGACAGGGTGGAACTGAAGCTTTCTTT. As protein: CASSFGQGGTEAFF.

This chain links TRBV21-1 with TRBJ2-7; the D call TRBD1 from the table was never checked on the DNA. TRBV21-1 is reported as a pseudogene. The CDR3 is made up of 15 amino acids. CDR3 DNA sequence: TGTGCCAGCAGCCAAAGGGGGACCGACTCCTACGAGCAGTACTTC. Protein sequence: CASSQRGTDSYEQYF.

The sample holds one count of this clone. The V and J genes are TRBV5-6 and TRBJ2-2; 8 bases match TRBD2. This CDR3 spans 17 amino acids. CDR1 is SGHDT and CDR2 is YYEEEE in the germline V gene. V shed 4 bases and J 4 bases; nucleotides not matched to a gene: 12. The CDR3: CASSHVPLAGGTGELFF. For the CDR3, the DNA is TGTGCCAGCAGCCACGTCCCATTGGCGGGAGGCACCGGGGAGCTGTTTTTT.

This clone appeared once. The chain carries TRBV5-1 and TRBJ2-7, with 8 bases that match TRBD1. CDR3 size: 15 residues. Per the germline V gene, CDR1 is SGHRS and CDR2 is YFSETQ. The trim removed 4 bases at V and 0 bases at J, leaving 6 bases unmatched. CDR3 DNA: TGCGCCAGCAGCCTCGCAGGGGGCGCCTCCTACGAGCAGTACTTC. Amino acids: CASSLAGGASYEQYF.

The gene calls are TRBV6-6 and TRBJ2-5; D remains unclear. The V and J ends lost 2 bases and 2 bases respectively, with 6 bases between them. This CDR3 is 13 amino acids long. CDR1 and CDR2 (germline): MNHNY, SVGAGI (reference sequence). The CDR3 loop reads CASSYRSQETQYF. CDR3 sequence (DNA): TGTGCCAGCAGTTACAGGAGTCAAGAGACCCAGTACTTC.

This rearrangement joins TRBV14 to TRBJ1-1; weak D call: TRBD1 (6 bases). Germline CDR1 is SGHDN and CDR2 is FVKESK. This CDR3 region has 14 residues. Trimming shortened V by 0 bases and J by 5 bases, and 10 bases separated the two germline ends. The CDR3 sequence: CASSQDRGGTEAFF. CDR3 in DNA: TGTGCCAGCAGCCAAGATAGGGGGGGAACTGAAGCTTTCTTT.

DNA for the CDR3: TGTGCCAGCTCCACTATGAACACCGGGGAGCTGTTTTTT. It codes for CASSTMNTGELFF. This sequence joins TRBV5-4 and TRBJ2-2; no definite D call. Looked up from germline, CDR1 is SGHNT and CDR2 is YYREEE (reference sequence). V lost 7 bases, J lost 1 base, and 8 bases lay in between. The CDR3 is made up of 13 amino acids.

This clone has a handful of counts. This sequence joins TRBV27 and TRBJ1-4; 7 nucleotides agree with TRBD1. Trimming took 7 bases from V and 3 from J; bases not matched to a gene: 5. The CDR3 covers 14 residues. The V gene's germline CDR1 is MNHEY and CDR2 SMNVEV (reference sequence). The CDR3 sequence: CASTAQGANEKLFF. In nucleotides, the CDR3 is TGTGCCAGCACGGCGCAGGGGGCTAATGAAAAACTGTTTTTT.

The chain couples TRBV4-2 to TRBJ1-5; D might be TRBD1 (5 bases). The germline CDR1 and CDR2 sequences are LGHNA and YNFKEQ. V lost 5 bases, J lost 0 bases, and 8 bases lay in between. The CDR3 consists of 14 residues. This CDR3 is CASSAGISNQPQHF. The CDR3 region has the DNA TGTGCCAGCAGCGCAGGGATTAGCAATCAGCCCCAGCATTTT.

The genes are TRBV7-2 and TRBJ2-1; D perhaps matches TRBD2 (6 bases). V was pared by 5 bases and J by 9 bases, with 11 bases between. Per the germline V gene, CDR1 is SGHTA and CDR2 is FQGNSA. The CDR3 runs to 12 residues. Here the CDR3 DNA reads TGTGCCAGCAGCATCCGGGAGACTGAGCAGTTCTTC. Residues: CASSIRETEQFF.

This chain links TRBV2 with TRBJ2-3; 11 positions match TRBD2. Germline values: CDR1 SNHLY, CDR2 FYNNEI. The CDR3 contains 17 residues. V lost 5 bases to trimming and J lost 1 base; unmatched junction nucleotides: 8. In DNA form, the CDR3 reads TGTGCCAGCAGTCTCACCGGGACTAGCGGACGCACAGATACGCAGTATTTT. Its protein is CASSLTGTSGRTDTQYF.

The chain carries TRBV7-3 and TRBJ1-1; 7 nucleotides match TRBD1. The germline V gene has CDR1 SGHTA and CDR2 FQGTGA. The CDR3 has 14 residues. V trimming: 5 bases; J trimming: 4 bases; junction bases outside the gene matches: 7. CDR3 loop: CASSLQGEGTEAFF. DNA for the CDR3: TGTGCCAGCAGCCTCCAGGGGGAAGGCACTGAAGCTTTCTTT. Complete variable domain (other parts from reference TRBV7-3 and TRBJ1-1): GAGVSQTPSNKVTEKGKYVELRCDPISGHTALYWYRQSLGQGPEFLIYFQGTGAADDSGLPNDRFFAVRPEGSVSTLKIQRTERGDSAVYLCASSLQGEGTEAFFGQGTRLTVV.

The V and J genes are TRBV28 and TRBJ2-7; TRBD1 matches 7 bases. Trimming cost V 5 bases and J 0 bases; bases outside gene matches: 10. From germline, CDR1 is MDHEN and CDR2 SYDVKM. This CDR3 is 16 amino acids long. Here the CDR3 DNA reads TGTGCCAGCAGTCCGTGGACAGGCGCCTTCTCCTACGAGCAGTACTTC. It specifies CASSPWTGAFSYEQYF.

This clone was detected a few times. V gene TRBV29-1 combines with J gene TRBJ2-1, with 7 bases that match TRBD2. This CDR3 has 16 residues. Germline loops: CDR1 SQVTM, CDR2 ANQGSEA. V lost 4 bases to trimming and J lost 0 bases; unmatched junction nucleotides: 9. In DNA, the CDR3 is TGCAGCGTTGTCGGGGGGACCGCCGCCTCCTACAATGAGCAGTTCTTC. Its protein is CSVVGGTAASYNEQFF.

The chain employs TRBV11-2 and TRBJ1-3; 7 bases map to TRBD1. V shed 5 bases, J shed 0 bases, and the junction held 7 bases outside the gene matches. There are 16 residues in the CDR3. Germline CDR1 and CDR2: SGHAT and FQNNGV. This chain's CDR3 is CASSNDRAFSGNTIYF. The DNA of the CDR3 is TGTGCCAGCAGCAATGACAGGGCCTTCTCTGGAAACACCATATATTTT.

This chain uses TRBV9 with TRBJ1-3; 10 bases are shared with TRBD1. CDR1 and CDR2 from the germline V gene are SGDLS and YYNGEE. J was trimmed by 4 bases and V by 3 bases; bases with no gene match: 4. This CDR3 spans 15 amino acids. This CDR3 reads CASSGTGGVGNTIYF. CDR3 in DNA: TGTGCCAGCAGCGGGACAGGGGGTGTAGGAAACACCATATATTTT.

CDR3 protein: CASSGSRGNEQFF. The CDR3 bases are TGTGCCAGCAGTGGGTCCCGGGGCAATGAGCAGTTCTTC. The chain uses TRBV6-6 and TRBJ2-1; D perhaps matches TRBD2 (5 bases). This CDR3 spans 13 amino acids. Germline lookup yields CDR1 MNHNY and CDR2 SVGAGI (reference sequence). Trimming left V 5 bases short and J 6 bases short, with 11 bases between.